The next 31 T cell receptor beta chains were all read from a single sample in a study of response to subunit inactivated influenza vaccine. Each CDR3 protein is one row after TCRdb ran MiXCR on the RT-PCR reads. The data contain hundreds of thousands of distinct CDR3 sequences, 16% of them singletons. The sample consisted of CD4+ T cells sorted from PBMCs, taken 23 months after vaccination. The receptor source for this set is a man between 45 and 75 years old who received an inactivated influenza vaccine.

The chain links TRBV20-1 to TRBJ2-6; TRBD2 matches at 16 bases. The CDR3 sequence is 18 residues long. CDR1 is DFQATT and CDR2 is SNEGSKA in the germline V gene (reference sequence). The J segment lost 1 base and the V segment lost 2 bases, leaving 2 bases of the junction unmatched. This CDR3 is CSARQGLAGGSGANVLTF. CDR3 DNA sequence: TGCAGTGCTAGACAGGGACTAGCGGGGGGGTCTGGGGCCAACGTCCTGACTTTC.

This clonotype was seen at least ten times. The V gene is TRBV6-2 or TRBV6-3, the J gene TRBJ1-6; D unresolved. Germline-derived CDR1 and CDR2 are MNHEY and SVGEGT. The CDR3 loop spans 15 amino acids. V was cut by 7 bases and J by 4 bases, with 14 bases left in between. The CDR3 coding sequence is TGTGCCAGCAAACAGCCAGCTAGTTATAATTCACCCCTCCACTTT. Protein: CASKQPASYNSPLHF.

The rearrangement links TRBV7-8 to TRBJ1-6; TRBD1 might be the D (5 bases). The length of the CDR3 is 14 residues. CDR1 is SGHVS, CDR2 FQNEAQ, per germline. V lost 5 bases and J 10 bases, leaving 15 bases between the germline ends. The CDR3 is CASSVRDRRSPLHF. For the CDR3, the DNA is TGTGCCAGCAGCGTCAGGGATCGTCGGTCACCCCTCCACTTT.

This clonotype was counted many times. The V call is TRBV20-1, the J call TRBJ2-5; TRBD2 matches at 9 bases. The CDR3 is 16 amino acids. The trim removed 1 base at V and 4 bases at J, leaving 10 bases unmatched. Germline V gene data show CDR1 as DFQATT and CDR2 as SNEGSKA (reference sequence). CDR3 coding DNA: TGCAGTGCTAGAGGTGGGGGCGGGAGGGCCGGAGAGACCCAGTACTTC. Its protein is CSARGGGGRAGETQYF.

The V and J genes are TRBV29-1 and TRBJ2-7; D perhaps matches TRBD1 (5 bases). Germline CDR1 and CDR2: SQVTM and ANQGSEA. The CDR3 covers 13 residues. With 5 bases removed from V and 3 bases from J, the gap between germline ends came to 14 bases. The CDR3 loop is CSVKGQAGYEQYF. CDR3 sequence (DNA): TGCAGCGTTAAAGGACAAGCTGGCTACGAGCAGTACTTC.

The chain links TRBV3-1 to TRBJ2-1; 7 bases fit TRBD1. CDR3 length equals 14 residues. The germline V gene encodes CDR1 LGHDT and CDR2 YNNKEL (reference sequence). After removal of 9 bases from V and 8 bases from J, the junction contained 13 bases not matched to a gene. CDR3 DNA sequence: TGTGCCAGTTGTCCGACAGGGTATGAGGATGAGCAGTTCTTC. Protein: CASCPTGYEDEQFF.

The chain uses TRBV5-1 and TRBJ2-5; D gene ambiguous. Deletions cut 0 bases from V and 5 bases from J, with 5 bases between. The CDR3 totals 12 residues. Germline lookup yields CDR1 SGHRS and CDR2 YFSETQ. The DNA of the CDR3 is TGCGCCAGCAGCTTGGAGGAGGAGACCCAGTACTTC. It codes for CASSLEEETQYF.

Ten or more counts support this clonotype. DNA for the CDR3: TGTGCCAGCAGTTTAGCAGGGAAGAACACTGAAGCTTTCTTT. This translates into CASSLAGKNTEAFF. The chain has TRBV27 and TRBJ1-1; D might be TRBD1 (5 bases). V lost 2 bases, J lost 1 base, and 8 bases lay in between. Germline V gene sequence: CDR1 MNHEY, CDR2 SMNVEV (reference sequence). This CDR3 comprises 14 residues.

There are a few counts of this clonotype. The V gene is TRBV7-2, the J gene TRBJ2-1; a weak D match, TRBD2 (5 bases). The germline V gene encodes CDR1 SGHTA and CDR2 FQGNSA. Between the trimmed V and J ends, which lost 3 bases and 0 bases, there was a span of 15 bases. There are 17 residues in the CDR3. DNA of the CDR3: TGTGCCAGCAGCTTGCTCCCTAGCTTGAGCTCCTACAATGAGCAGTTCTTC. As protein: CASSLLPSLSSYNEQFF. Looking up the rest from reference TRBV7-2 and TRBJ2-1 gives the full variable domain: GAGVSQSPSNKVTEKGKDVELRCDPISGHTALYWYRQSLGQGLEFLIYFQGNSAPDKSGLPSDRFSAERTGGSVSTLTIQRTQQEDSAVYLCASSLLPSLSSYNEQFFGPGTRLTVL.

This chain uses TRBV2 with TRBJ1-1, with unresolved D. Per germline, CDR1 SNHLY and CDR2 FYNNEI. This CDR3 is 13 amino acids long. V lost 1 base to trimming and J lost 8 bases, with 11 bases between them. DNA of the CDR3: TGTGCCAGCAGTGAAGAGGCTATTCAAGAAGCTTTCTTT. This sequence encodes CASSEEAIQEAFF.

There are a few counts of this clonotype. This chain connects TRBV7-2 to TRBJ1-1; D possibly corresponds to TRBD1 (6 bases). This CDR3 is 15 amino acids long. The V gene's germline CDR1 is SGHTA and CDR2 FQGNSA. Between the trimmed V and J ends, which lost 3 bases and 4 bases, there was a span of 15 bases. The CDR3 is CASSFSPGQTTEAFF. CDR3 in DNA: TGTGCCAGCAGCTTCTCACCGGGACAAACCACTGAAGCTTTCTTT.

The CDR3 region is CSATNGVAEHTDTQYF. CDR3 coding DNA: TGCAGTGCCACGAATGGAGTAGCTGAGCACACAGATACGCAGTATTTT. The rearrangement links TRBV20-1 to TRBJ2-3; D is unresolved. V was pared by 6 bases and J by 2 bases, with 21 bases between. The CDR3 sequence is 16 residues long. Germline CDR1 and CDR2: DFQATT and SNEGSKA (reference sequence).

This clonotype has more than one count but fewer than ten. The chain uses TRBV12-3 or TRBV12-4 and TRBJ2-3; 7 bases are a match to TRBD1. The CDR3 runs to 16 residues. The V and J ends lost 6 bases and 0 bases, in that order; junction bases with no gene match: 9. The CDR3 DNA reads TGTGCCAGCAGGTCAACAGGGGCATCTAGCACAGATACGCAGTATTTT. Protein: CASRSTGASSTDTQYF.

This chain links TRBV5-1 with TRBJ2-1, with 10 bases lining up with TRBD2. V lost 1 base and J lost 7; bases outside the gene matches: 8. CDR3 size: 16 residues. The V gene's germline CDR1 is SGHRS and CDR2 YFSETQ. For the CDR3, the DNA is TGCGCCAGCAGCTTGTCGTTGTCTAGCGGGAGTAATGAGCAGTTCTTC. Amino acids: CASSLSLSSGSNEQFF. The full variable domain, completed using reference TRBV5-1 and TRBJ2-1, is KAGVTQTPRYLIKTRGQQVTLSCSPISGHRSVSWYQQTPGQGLQFLFEYFSETQRNKGNFPGRFSGRQFSNSRSEMNVSTLELGDSALYLCASSLSLSSGSNEQFFGPGTRLTVL.

As concerns this clonotype: A much larger clone is a single base away; this may be a read error. J is TRBJ1-6 and V is TRBV12-3 or TRBV12-4, with 7 bases matching TRBD1. The CDR3 loop spans 14 amino acids. This CDR3 reads CASTRDSYNSPLYF. CDR3 nucleotide sequence: TGTGCCAGCACCCGGGACAGCTATAATTCACCCCTCTACTTT.

This clonotype came up many times. The chain has TRBV12-3 or TRBV12-4 and TRBJ1-5; TRBD1 matches 7 bases. The CDR3 has 13 residues. Trimming at V came to 4 bases and at J to 7 bases, leaving 4 bases not matched to a gene. This chain's CDR3 is CASSSGQTQPQHF. The CDR3, as DNA: TGTGCCAGCAGTTCGGGACAGACGCAGCCCCAGCATTTT.

This clonotype was seen a few times. This chain links TRBV12-3 or TRBV12-4 with TRBJ2-7; D not certain. Between the trimmed V and J ends, which lost 11 bases and 4 bases, there was a span of 18 bases. The CDR3 totals 13 residues. This chain's CDR3 is CAPPHPLKYEQYF. As DNA, the CDR3 is TGTGCCCCCCCCCACCCTCTTAAGTACGAGCAGTACTTC.

The rearrangement joins TRBV12-3 or TRBV12-4 to TRBJ1-1, with unresolved D. The CDR3 extends over 13 amino acids. The V end lost 8 bases, the J end lost 3 bases, and 13 bases lay between the germline ends. The CDR3 sequence: CASRGVLDTEAFF. The CDR3 region has the DNA TGTGCCAGCCGCGGGGTTCTGGACACTGAAGCTTTCTTT.

CDR3 amino acids: CSAIAGAPNQPQHF. The CDR3 nucleotides read TGCAGTGCTATAGCAGGGGCCCCCAATCAGCCCCAGCATTTT. The rearrangement joins TRBV20-1 to TRBJ1-5; D perhaps matches TRBD1 (6 bases). V was clipped by 4 bases and J by 3 bases, with 13 bases between them. CDR3 length equals 14 residues. Per the germline V gene, CDR1 is DFQATT and CDR2 is SNEGSKA (reference sequence).

The V gene is TRBV12-3 or TRBV12-4, the J gene TRBJ1-2; a possible D gene is TRBD1 (5 bases). The V end lost 5 bases, the J end lost 4 bases, and 17 bases lay between the germline ends. CDR3 length: 15 residues. The CDR3 spells CASSTQGMVLYGYTF. In DNA form, the CDR3 reads TGTGCCAGCAGTACCCAGGGTATGGTACTCTATGGCTACACCTTC.

This clonotype turned up a few times. The rearrangement uses TRBV4-2 and TRBJ2-7; 7 bases agree with TRBD2. The CDR3 runs to 14 residues. The V gene end was trimmed by 1 base and the J gene end by 7 bases; junction bases not matched to a gene: 7. CDR1 LGHNA and CDR2 YNFKEQ come from the germline V gene. CDR3 region: CASSQVAGAEEQYF. In DNA, the CDR3 is TGTGCCAGCAGCCAAGTCGCGGGAGCGGAGGAGCAGTACTTC.

The gene calls are TRBV7-9 and TRBJ2-3; tentatively, D is TRBD2 (6 bases). V was shortened by 2 bases and J by 0 bases, with 12 bases between the two germline ends. Germline assignment: CDR1 SEHNR and CDR2 FQNEAQ (reference sequence). The CDR3 contains 16 residues. In nucleotides, the CDR3 is TGTGCCAGCAGCTTATTGGGGGGTGCTAGCACAGATACGCAGTATTTT. Translation gives CASSLLGGASTDTQYF. The variable domain in full, with the rest retrieved from reference TRBV7-9 and TRBJ2-3, is DTGVSQNPRHKITKRGQNVTFRCDPISEHNRLYWYRQTLGQGPEFLTYFQNEAQLEKSRLLSDRFSAERPKGSFSTLEIQRTEQGDSAMYLCASSLLGGASTDTQYFGPGTRLTVL.

This clonotype was seen a few times. CDR3 DNA: TGCGCCAGCAGCACCGCTAGCGGGGGAAACACAGATACGCAGTATTTT. Amino acid sequence: CASSTASGGNTDTQYF. The chain couples TRBV5-1 to TRBJ2-3; TRBD2 matches at 10 bases. CDR3 length: 16 amino acids. Unmatched junction bases numbered 7, after V lost 4 bases and J lost 2 bases. CDR1 SGHRS and CDR2 YFSETQ come from the germline V gene.

A few counts support this clonotype. This chain connects TRBV4-2 to TRBJ2-4, with D perhaps matching TRBD1 (6 bases). The V end lost 2 bases, the J end lost 7 bases, and 15 bases lay between the germline ends. CDR1 and CDR2 (germline): LGHNA, YNFKEQ. The CDR3 length is 15 residues. CDR3 sequence: CASSQSTRDTNIQYF. For the CDR3, the DNA is TGTGCCAGCAGCCAATCAACCCGGGACACGAACATTCAGTACTTC.

This clonotype was seen more than once but under ten times. This CDR3 is CASSKNQGGGYEQYF. Here the CDR3 DNA reads TGTGCCAGCAGCAAAAACCAGGGGGGAGGCTACGAGCAGTACTTC. The chain combines TRBV7-8 with TRBJ2-7; TRBD1 is a possible D gene (7 bases). The CDR3 covers 15 residues. Germline V gives CDR1 SGHVS, CDR2 FQNEAQ. Trimming left V 5 bases short and J 3 bases short, with 17 bases between.

DNA for the CDR3: TGTGCCAGCAGTTGGCCTCAGGGAAACTATGGCTACACCTTC. It translates to CASSWPQGNYGYTF. The chain is built from TRBV6-2 or TRBV6-3 and TRBJ1-2; possibly TRBD1 for D (5 bases). The CDR3 covers 14 residues. Germline values: CDR1 MNHEY, CDR2 SVGEGT. V was cut by 4 bases and J by 2 bases, with 11 bases left in between.

The chain employs TRBV12-3 or TRBV12-4 and TRBJ1-6; no definite D call. This CDR3 contains 15 residues. V was pared by 3 bases and J by 5 bases, with 11 bases between. Here the CDR3 DNA reads TGTGCCAGCAGTTTCACCCGGGGAAATAATTCACCCCTCCACTTT. Its protein product is CASSFTRGNNSPLHF.

The rearrangement joins TRBV3-1 to TRBJ2-1, with D possibly being TRBD1 (5 bases). This CDR3 is built from 16 residues. The V gene's germline CDR1 is LGHDT and CDR2 YNNKEL (reference sequence). Trimming removed 1 base from V and 1 base from J, with 11 bases in between. CDR3 coding DNA: TGTGCCAGCAGCCAAGTTTTTCAGGGATCCTACAATGAGCAGTTCTTC. Translating gives CASSQVFQGSYNEQFF.

The V call is TRBV5-6, the J call TRBJ1-2; D is unresolved. V shed 4 bases and J shed 1 base, with 8 bases lying between them. Germline-derived CDR1 and CDR2 are SGHDT and YYEEEE. This CDR3 contains 13 residues. CDR3 loop: CASSTWNNYGYTF. CDR3 nucleotide sequence: TGTGCCAGCAGCACGTGGAATAACTATGGCTACACCTTC.

This clonotype was picked up a small number of times. The J gene is TRBJ2-2, the V gene TRBV29-1; a weak D match, TRBD1 (6 bases). The CDR3 runs to 13 residues. Trimming removed 7 bases at V and 0 bases at J, with 9 bases between. Germline V lookup: CDR1 SQVTM, CDR2 ANQGSEA. CDR3 bases: TGCAGCGGATGGACAGCGAACACCGGGGAGCTGTTTTTT. This gives the protein CSGWTANTGELFF.

In this sample, this clonotype turned up a few times. This rearrangement joins TRBV29-1 to TRBJ2-7; possible D gene TRBD1, 5 bases. The CDR3 runs 12 residues. V lost 5 bases to trimming and J lost 6 bases, with 14 bases between them. From germline, CDR1 is SQVTM and CDR2 ANQGSEA. CDR3 in amino acids: CSVRPGMGEQYF. CDR3 nucleotides: TGCAGCGTTCGGCCAGGGATGGGCGAGCAGTACTTC.